Each of the 4 T cell receptor beta chains below was sequenced from the same sample in a study of response to subunit inactivated influenza vaccine. MiXCR was run by TCRdb on the RT-PCR reads, yielding one entry per CDR3 protein. The sample contains 650,000 to 800,000 distinct CDR3 sequences, 14% of which appear only once. Specimen: PBMCs from blood, collected 14 days before vaccination. The receptors stem from a man aged 45-65 years who received an inactivated influenza vaccine.

This clonotype was observed many times. This chain connects TRBV3-1 to TRBJ1-2; D gene unclear. The CDR3 loop spans 16 amino acids. The germline CDR1 and CDR2 sequences are LGHDT and YNNKEL (reference sequence). Between the trimmed V and J ends, which lost 1 base and 0 bases, there was a span of 12 bases. CDR3 DNA sequence: TGTGCCAGCAGCCAAGTGGGTAGGGCCCCTAACTATGGCTACACCTTC. Protein product: CASSQVGRAPNYGYTF. The variable domain in full, with the rest retrieved from reference TRBV3-1 and TRBJ1-2, is DTAVSQTPKYLVTQMGNDKSIKCEQNLGHDTMYWYKQDSKKFLKIMFSYNNKELIINETVPNRFSPKSPDKAHLNLHINSLELGDSAVYFCASSQVGRAPNYGYTFGSGTRLTVV.

The chain carries TRBV5-1 and TRBJ2-1, with 8 bases matching TRBD2. J was trimmed by 6 bases and V by 4 bases; bases with no gene match: 15. The germline V gene encodes CDR1 SGHRS and CDR2 YFSETQ. The CDR3 covers 17 residues. This chain's CDR3 is CASSPGIGGGAINEQFF. CDR3 nucleotides: TGCGCCAGCAGCCCTGGGATCGGGGGGGGGGCTATCAATGAGCAGTTCTTC.

Many counts were recorded for this clonotype. V gene TRBV9 combines with J gene TRBJ1-1; no definite D call. The CDR3 loop spans 10 amino acids. Trimming removed 1 base at V and 11 bases at J, with 6 bases between. Germline V gives CDR1 SGDLS, CDR2 YYNGEE. CDR3 region: CASSVKRAFF. CDR3 coding DNA: TGTGCCAGCAGCGTAAAGAGGGCTTTCTTT.

As regards this clonotype: One end of the junction varies from germline; a read error may be responsible. CDR3 loop: CALSDSSYEQYF. The CDR3, as DNA: TGTGCCTTGAGTGACAGCTCCTACGAGCAGTACTTC. The V and J genes are TRBV30 and TRBJ2-7; D may be TRBD1 (5 bases). Germline CDR1 reads GTSNPN; CDR2 reads SVGIG (reference sequence). This CDR3 comprises 12 residues.